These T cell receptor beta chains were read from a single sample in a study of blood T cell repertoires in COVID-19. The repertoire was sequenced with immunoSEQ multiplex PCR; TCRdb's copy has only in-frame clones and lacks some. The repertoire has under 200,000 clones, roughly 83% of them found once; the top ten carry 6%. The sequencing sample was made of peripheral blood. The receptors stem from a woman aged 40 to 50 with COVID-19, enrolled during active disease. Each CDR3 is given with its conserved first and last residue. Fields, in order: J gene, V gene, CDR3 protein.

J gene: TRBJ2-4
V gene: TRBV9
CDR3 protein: CASSAALTGTSNIQYF

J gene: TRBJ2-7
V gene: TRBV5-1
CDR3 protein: CASSFGSSAYEQYF

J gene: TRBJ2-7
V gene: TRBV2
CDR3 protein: CASSERLASYEQYF

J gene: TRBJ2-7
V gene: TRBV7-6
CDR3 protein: CASSFAGTGRYEQYF

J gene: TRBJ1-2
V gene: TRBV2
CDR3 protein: CATGTGVYGYTF

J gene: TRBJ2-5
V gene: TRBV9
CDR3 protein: CASSAPAGGGETQYF

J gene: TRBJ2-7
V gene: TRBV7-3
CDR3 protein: CASSPGPRGSSYEQYF

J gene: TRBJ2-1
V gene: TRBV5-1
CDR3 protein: CASSLILRSSYNEQFF

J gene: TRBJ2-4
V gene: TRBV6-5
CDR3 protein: CASHSSADIQYF

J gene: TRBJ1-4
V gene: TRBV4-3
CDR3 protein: CASSQQTGRWANEKLFF

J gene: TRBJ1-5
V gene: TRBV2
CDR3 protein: CASKGQGDQPQHF

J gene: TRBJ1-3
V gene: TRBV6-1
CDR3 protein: CASSEGQGAHSGNTIYF

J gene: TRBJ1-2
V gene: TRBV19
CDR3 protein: CASSVTGLNYGYTF

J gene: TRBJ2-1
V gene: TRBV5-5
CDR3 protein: CASSSQRGANNEQFF

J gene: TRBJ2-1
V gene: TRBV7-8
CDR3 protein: CASSLAKTSGSYNEQFF

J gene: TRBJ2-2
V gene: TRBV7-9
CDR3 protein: CASSWRDRENGELFF

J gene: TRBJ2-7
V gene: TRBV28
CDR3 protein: CASSSQGARYEQYF

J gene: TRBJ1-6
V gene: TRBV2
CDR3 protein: CASSEGFRAPPLHF

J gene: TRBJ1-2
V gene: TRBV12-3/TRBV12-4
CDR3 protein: CASSLGQTYGYTF

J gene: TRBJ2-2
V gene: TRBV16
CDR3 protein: CASSQFDRFGELFF

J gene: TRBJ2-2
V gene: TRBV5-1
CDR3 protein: CASSLGSTGELFF

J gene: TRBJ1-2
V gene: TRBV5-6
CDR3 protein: CASSPSTKKYGYTF

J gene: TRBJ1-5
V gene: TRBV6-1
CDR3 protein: CASSEAGPISFFKDQPQHF

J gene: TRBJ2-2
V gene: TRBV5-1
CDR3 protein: CASSLASGGTGELFF

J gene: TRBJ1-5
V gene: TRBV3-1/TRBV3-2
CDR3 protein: CASSQGGQPQHF

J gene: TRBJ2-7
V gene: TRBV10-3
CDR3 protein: CAISEPASTGPNGEQYF

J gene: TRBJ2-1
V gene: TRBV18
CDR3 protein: CASSPPSLGLGGNEQFF

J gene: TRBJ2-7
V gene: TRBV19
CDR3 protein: CASSTRSFAGPYEQYF

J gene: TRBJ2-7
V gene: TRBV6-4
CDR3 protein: CASSQLPGEGNEQYF

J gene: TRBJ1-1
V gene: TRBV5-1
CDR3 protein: CASSYNDRRSTEAFF

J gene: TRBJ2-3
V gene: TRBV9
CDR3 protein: CASSVGGALGTDTQYF

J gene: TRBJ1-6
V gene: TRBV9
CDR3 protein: CASSVEPGVNNSPLHF

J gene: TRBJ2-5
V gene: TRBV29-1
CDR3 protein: CSGTTGKRETQYF

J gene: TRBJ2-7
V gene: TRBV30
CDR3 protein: CAWSVGGGRTYEQYF

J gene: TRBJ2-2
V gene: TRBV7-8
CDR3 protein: CASSLRHTGELFF

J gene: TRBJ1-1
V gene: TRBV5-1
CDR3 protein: CASSRDMNTEAFF

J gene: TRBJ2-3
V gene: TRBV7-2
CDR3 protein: CASSLDTAGNTDTQYF

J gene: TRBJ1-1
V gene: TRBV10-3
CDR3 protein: CAIRDSMNTEAFF

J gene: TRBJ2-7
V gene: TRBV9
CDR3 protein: CASSVGQGRVIEQYF

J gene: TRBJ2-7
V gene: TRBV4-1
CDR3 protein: CASSLIDRGRGYEQYF

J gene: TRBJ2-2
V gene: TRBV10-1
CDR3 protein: CASSRLAGETGELFF

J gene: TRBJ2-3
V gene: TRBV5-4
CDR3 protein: CASSKDSGDTQYF

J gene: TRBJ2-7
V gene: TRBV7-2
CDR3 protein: CASSLAPRAIDEQYF

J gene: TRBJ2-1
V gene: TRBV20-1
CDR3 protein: CSASEIMTSGRAHEQFF

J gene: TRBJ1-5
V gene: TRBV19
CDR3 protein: CASSATGGSNQPQHF

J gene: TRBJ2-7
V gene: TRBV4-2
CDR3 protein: CASSQAWTGNSYEQYF

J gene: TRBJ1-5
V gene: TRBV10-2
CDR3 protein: CASSPWTARNQPQHF

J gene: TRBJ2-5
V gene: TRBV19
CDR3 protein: CASAGTSGHGTQYF

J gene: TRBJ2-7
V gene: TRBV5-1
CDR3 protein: CASSSWPPTGTRAYEQYF

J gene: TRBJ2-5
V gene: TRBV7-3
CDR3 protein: CASSSGLAGGRETQYF

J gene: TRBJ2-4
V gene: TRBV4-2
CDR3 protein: CASSQILALEAKNIQYF

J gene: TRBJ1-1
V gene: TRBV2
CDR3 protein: CASSEGGGGNTEAFF

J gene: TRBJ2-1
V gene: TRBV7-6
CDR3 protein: CASSLAPGLENEQFF

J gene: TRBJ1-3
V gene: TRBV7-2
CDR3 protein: CASSLWDSGNTIYF

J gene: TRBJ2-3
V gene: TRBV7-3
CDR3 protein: CASSPSGAADTQYF

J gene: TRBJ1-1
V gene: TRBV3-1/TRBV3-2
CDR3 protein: CASSPSWTGQMEAFF

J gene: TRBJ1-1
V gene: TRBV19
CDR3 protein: CASSIGDTRNTEAFF